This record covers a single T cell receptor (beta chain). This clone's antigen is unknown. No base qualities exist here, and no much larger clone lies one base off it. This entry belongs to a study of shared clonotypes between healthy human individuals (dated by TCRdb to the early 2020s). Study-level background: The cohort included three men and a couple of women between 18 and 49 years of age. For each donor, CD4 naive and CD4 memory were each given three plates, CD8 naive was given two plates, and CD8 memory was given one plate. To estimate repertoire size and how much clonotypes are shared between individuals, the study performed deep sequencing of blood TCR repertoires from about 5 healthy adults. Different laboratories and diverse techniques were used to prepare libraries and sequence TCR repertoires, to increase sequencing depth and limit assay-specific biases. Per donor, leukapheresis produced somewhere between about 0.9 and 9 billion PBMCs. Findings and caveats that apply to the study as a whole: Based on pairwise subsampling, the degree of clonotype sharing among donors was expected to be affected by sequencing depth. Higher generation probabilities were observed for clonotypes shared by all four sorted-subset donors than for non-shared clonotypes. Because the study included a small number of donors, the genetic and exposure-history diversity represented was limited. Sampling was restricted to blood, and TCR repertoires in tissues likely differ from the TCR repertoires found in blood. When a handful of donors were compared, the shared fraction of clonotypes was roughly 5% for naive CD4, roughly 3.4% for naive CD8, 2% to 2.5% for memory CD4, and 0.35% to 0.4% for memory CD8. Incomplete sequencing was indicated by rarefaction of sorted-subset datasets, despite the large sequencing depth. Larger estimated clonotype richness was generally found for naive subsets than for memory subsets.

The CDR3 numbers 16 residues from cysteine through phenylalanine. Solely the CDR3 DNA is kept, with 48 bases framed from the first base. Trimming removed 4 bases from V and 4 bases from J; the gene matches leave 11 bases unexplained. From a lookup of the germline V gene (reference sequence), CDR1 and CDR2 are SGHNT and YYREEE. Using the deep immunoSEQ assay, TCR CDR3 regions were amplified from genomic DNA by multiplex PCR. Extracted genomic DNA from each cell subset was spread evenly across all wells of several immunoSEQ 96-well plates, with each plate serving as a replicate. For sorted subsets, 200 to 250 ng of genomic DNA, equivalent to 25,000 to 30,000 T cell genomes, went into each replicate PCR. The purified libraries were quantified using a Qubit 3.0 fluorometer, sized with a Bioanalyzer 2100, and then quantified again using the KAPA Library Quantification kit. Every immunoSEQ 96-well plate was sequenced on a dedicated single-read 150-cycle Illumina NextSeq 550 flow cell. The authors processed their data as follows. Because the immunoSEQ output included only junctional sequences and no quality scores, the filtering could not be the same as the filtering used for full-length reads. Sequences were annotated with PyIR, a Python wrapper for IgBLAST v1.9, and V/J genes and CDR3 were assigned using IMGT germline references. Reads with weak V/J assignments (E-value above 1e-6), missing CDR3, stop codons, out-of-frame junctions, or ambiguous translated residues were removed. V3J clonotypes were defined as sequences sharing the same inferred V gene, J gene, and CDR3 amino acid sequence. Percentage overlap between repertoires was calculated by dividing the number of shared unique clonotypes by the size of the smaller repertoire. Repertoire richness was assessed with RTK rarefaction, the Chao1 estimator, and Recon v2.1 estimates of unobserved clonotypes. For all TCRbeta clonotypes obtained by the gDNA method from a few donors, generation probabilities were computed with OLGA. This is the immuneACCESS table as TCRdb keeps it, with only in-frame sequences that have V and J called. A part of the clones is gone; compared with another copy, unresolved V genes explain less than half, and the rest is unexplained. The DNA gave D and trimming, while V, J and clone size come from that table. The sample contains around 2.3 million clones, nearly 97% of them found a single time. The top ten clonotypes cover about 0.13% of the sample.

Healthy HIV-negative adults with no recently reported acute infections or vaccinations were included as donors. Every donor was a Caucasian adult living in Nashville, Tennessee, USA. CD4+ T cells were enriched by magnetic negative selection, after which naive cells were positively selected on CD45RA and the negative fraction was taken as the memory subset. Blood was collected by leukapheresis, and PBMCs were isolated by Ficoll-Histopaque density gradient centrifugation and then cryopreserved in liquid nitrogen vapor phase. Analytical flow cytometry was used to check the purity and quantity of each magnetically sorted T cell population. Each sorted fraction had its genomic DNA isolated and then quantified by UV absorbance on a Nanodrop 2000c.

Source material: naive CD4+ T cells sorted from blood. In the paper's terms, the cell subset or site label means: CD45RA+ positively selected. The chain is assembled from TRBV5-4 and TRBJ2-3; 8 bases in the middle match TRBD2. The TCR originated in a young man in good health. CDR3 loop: CASSIGNSGISDTQYF. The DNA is TGTGCCAGCAGCATAGGAAATAGCGGGATTTCAGATACGCAGTATTTT.